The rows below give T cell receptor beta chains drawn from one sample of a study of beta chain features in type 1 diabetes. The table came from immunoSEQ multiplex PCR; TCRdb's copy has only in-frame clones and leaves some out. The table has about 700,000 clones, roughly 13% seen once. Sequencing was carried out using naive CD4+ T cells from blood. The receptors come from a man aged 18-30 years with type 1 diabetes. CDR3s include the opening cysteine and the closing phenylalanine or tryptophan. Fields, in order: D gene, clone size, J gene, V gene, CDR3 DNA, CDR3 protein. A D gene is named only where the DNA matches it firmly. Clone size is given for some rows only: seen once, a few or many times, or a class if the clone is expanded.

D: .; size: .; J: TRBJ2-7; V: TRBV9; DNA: TGTGCCAGCAGCGCCGGGACCCTGGAGTACGAGCAGTACTTC; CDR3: CASSAGTLEYEQYF
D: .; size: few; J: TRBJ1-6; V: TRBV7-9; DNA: TGTGCCAGCAGCTTGGGGCTGGGACTGGAAATGAATTCACCCCTCCACTTT; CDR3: CASSLGLGLEMNSPLHF
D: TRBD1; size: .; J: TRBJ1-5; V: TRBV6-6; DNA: TGTGCCATCGCGCCCAGGGGGTCGCCTCAGCCCCAGCATTTT; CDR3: CAIAPRGSPQPQHF
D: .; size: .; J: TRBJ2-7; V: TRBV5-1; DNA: TGCGCCAGCAGCTTGGGCTCCTCTAGCCGGACCTACGAGCAGTACTTC; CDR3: CASSLGSSSRTYEQYF
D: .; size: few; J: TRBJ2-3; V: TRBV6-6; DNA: TGTGCCAGCGTGGGCTTGGGCACAGATACGCAGTATTTT; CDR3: CASVGLGTDTQYF
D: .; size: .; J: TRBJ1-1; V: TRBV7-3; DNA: TGTGCCAGCAGCTTAGGGCAGGTGAACACTGAAGCTTTCTTT; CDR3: CASSLGQVNTEAFF
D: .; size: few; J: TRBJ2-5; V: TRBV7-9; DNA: TGTGCCAGCAGAAAGATGGCAGGGACAGAGACCCAGTACTTC; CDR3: CASRKMAGTETQYF
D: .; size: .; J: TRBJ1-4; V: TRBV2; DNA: TGTGCCAGCACCCAAAAGGAGACTAATGAAAAACTGTTTTTT; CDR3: CASTQKETNEKLFF
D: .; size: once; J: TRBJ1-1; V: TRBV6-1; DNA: TGTGCCAGCAGTGCCGGAGTTTACACTGAAGCTTTCTTT; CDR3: CASSAGVYTEAFF
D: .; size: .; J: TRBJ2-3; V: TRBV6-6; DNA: TGTGCCAGCAGCTCCGCCGATACGCAGTATTTT; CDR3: CASSSADTQYF
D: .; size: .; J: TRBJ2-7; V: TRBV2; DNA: TGTGCCAGCAAGGTCTCCTACGAGCAGTACTTC; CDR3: CASKVSYEQYF
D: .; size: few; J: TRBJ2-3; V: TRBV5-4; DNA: TGTGCCAGCAGCTTTCGTTCAGGGTCAGATACGCAGTATTTT; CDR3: CASSFRSGSDTQYF
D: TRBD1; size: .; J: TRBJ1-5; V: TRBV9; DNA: TGTGCCAGCAGCGTAGGACAGGGGTGGAATCAGCCCCAGCATTTT; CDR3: CASSVGQGWNQPQHF
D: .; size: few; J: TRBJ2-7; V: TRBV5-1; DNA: TGCGCCAGCAGCCGGGGCAATTACGAGCAGTACTTC; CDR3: CASSRGNYEQYF
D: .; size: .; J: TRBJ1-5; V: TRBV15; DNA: TGTGCCACCAGCAGAGATAAAAGCAATCAGCCCCAGCATTTT; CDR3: CATSRDKSNQPQHF
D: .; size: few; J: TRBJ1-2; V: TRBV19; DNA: TGTGCCAGTAGGCGAAACTATGGCTACACCTTC; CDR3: CASRRNYGYTF